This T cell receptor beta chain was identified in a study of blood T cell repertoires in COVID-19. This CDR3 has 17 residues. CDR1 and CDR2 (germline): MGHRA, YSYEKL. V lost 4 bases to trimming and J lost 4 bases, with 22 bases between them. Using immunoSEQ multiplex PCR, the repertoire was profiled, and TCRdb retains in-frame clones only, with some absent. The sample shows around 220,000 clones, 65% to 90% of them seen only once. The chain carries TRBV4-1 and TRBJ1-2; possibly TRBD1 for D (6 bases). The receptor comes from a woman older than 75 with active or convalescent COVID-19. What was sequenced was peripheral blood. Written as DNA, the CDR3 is TGCGCCAGCAGCCCTTATTACGAGGGGGGGAAGAGCTATGGCTACACCTTC. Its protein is CASSPYYEGGKSYGYTF.